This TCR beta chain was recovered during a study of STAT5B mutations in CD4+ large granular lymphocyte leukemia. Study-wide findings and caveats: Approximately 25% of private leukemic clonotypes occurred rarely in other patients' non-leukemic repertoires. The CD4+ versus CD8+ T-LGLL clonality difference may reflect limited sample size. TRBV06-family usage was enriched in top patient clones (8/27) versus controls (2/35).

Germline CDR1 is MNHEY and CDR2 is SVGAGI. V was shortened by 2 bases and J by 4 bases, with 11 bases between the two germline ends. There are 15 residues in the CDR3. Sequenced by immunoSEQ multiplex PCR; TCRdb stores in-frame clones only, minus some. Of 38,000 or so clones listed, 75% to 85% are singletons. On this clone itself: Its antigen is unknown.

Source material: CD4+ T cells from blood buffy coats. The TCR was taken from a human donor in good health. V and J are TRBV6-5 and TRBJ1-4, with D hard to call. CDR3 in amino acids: CASSYVTGINEKLFF. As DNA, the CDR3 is TGTGCCAGCAGTTACGTGACCGGGATTAATGAAAAACTGTTTTTT.